This TCR beta chain is drawn from a study of blood T cell repertoires in COVID-19 (dated by TCRdb to about 2020). About the full investigation: Collaborator samples came from the United States, Italy and Spain and covered acute and convalescent phases of COVID-19. The material from the prospective study consisted of cDNA or gDNA derived from T cells, B-cell-depleted T cells, or PBMCs. Subjects who had been exposed to COVID-19, were actively infected with it, or had recovered from it provided the deeply sampled blood TCRbeta repertoires that made up the dataset. A freely available public database, intended as a resource for researchers studying the immune response to SARS-CoV-2, is where the repertoires were released. The samples were drawn from the first 160 participants of the ongoing ImmuneRACE study and from 1,254 subjects provided by 6 global collaborators. Sample metadata almost always included a de-identified subject ID, COVID-19 status, age in years and sex. Where available, HLA class I and class II types were obtained from metadata supplied by the sample provider rather than from assay-based typing. The study at large found these results: The amount of clinical and demographic metadata varied by source and participant and was provided uncurated.

The immunoSEQ Assay, a bias-controlled multiplex PCR, was used to amplify TCRbeta CDR3 regions from genomic DNA. In the authors' own workflow: Within the assay, amplification of reference gene primers was used to estimate how many nucleated cells each sample contained. To quantify the absolute abundance of each unique TCRbeta CDR3 rearrangement, sequence reads were collapsed and filtered. For each sample, productive Simpson clonality was calculated by taking the square root of Simpson's diversity index across productive rearrangements. TCRdb stores this immuneACCESS table with in-frame sequences only. Part of the clones is absent; in the studies checked, under half of the shortfall reflects unresolved V genes, and no reason is known for the rest. The V and J calls and the clone size are those of that table, but D and trimming were determined from the DNA. The sample data list roughly 250,000 clones, and about 90% of these were observed just once. In total, the top ten clones hold 1.2% of the sample.

Details on this clone: The clone's antigen remains unknown. No base-level quality is on record; no much larger clone is a single base apart.

The germline V gene provides CDR1 SNHLY and CDR2 FYNNEI. Counted from cysteine to phenylalanine, this CDR3 has 14 amino acids. Only the CDR3 region is kept as DNA, spanning 42 bases read in frame from base 1. V trim: 7 bases; J trim: 5 bases; unmatched bases: 8. In the prospective study, participants were roughly 18 to 100 years old, resided in approximately 22 geographic areas of the United States, and were enrolled through a virtual design. To assign participants to cohorts, the prospective study relied on clinical history that participants themselves reported in a screening survey and a study questionnaire. Mobile phlebotomists in the prospective study collected whole blood, serum and a nasopharyngeal or oropharyngeal swab from every participant. Prospective study participants could optionally give additional blood draws and questionnaires over an approximately two-month period. Before DNA extraction, prospective study blood samples were shipped either frozen or at room temperature.

The sequenced material came from PBMCs or T cells enriched from blood (not recorded which). This TCR was sampled from a human donor in a cohort exposed to, infected with or recovered from COVID-19 (not recorded which). The donor label of this sample is uncertain. The sequence is built from TRBV2 and TRBJ2-5, with 9 bases matching TRBD2. The CDR3: CASKVAGGLETQYF. The DNA sequence is given as TGTGCCAGCAAGGTCGCGGGGGGGCTGGAGACCCAGTACTTC. The CDR3, completed at both ends by the reference TRBV2 and TRBJ2-5 genes, gives the full variable domain EPEVTQTPSHQVTQMGQEVILRCVPISNHLYFYWYRQILGQKVEFLVSFYNNEISEKSEIFDDQFSVERPDGSNFTLKIRSTKLEDSAMYFCASKVAGGLETQYFGPGTRLLVL.